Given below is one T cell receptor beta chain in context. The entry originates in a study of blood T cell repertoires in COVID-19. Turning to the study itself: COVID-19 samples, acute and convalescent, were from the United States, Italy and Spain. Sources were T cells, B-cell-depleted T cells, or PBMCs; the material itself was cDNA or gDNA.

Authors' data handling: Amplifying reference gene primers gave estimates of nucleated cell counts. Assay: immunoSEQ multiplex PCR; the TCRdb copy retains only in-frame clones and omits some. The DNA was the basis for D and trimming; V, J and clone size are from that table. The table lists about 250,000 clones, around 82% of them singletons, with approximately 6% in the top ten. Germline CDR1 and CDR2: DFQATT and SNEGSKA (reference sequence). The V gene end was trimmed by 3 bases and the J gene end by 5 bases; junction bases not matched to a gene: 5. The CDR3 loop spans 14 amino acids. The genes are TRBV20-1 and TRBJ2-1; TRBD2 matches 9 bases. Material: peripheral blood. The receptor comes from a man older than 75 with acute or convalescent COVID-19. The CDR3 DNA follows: TGCAGTGCTAGTCTAGCGGGAATTCACAATGAGCAGTTCTTC. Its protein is CSASLAGIHNEQFF.